The clone carrying this T cell receptor beta chain was seen a few times. Its antigen remains unknown. The CDR3 consists of 12 residues. Germline V CDR1 and CDR2: SEHNR, FQNEAQ (reference sequence). V lost 5 bases and J 5 bases, leaving 6 bases between the germline ends. The entry originates in a study of T cells in Graves' hyperthyroidism and ophthalmopathy. Findings and limits, study-wide: From stable hyperthyroidism, ophthalmopathy was set apart by a 13 V-J model. Ophthalmopathy onset followed model prediction by a median about seven months. Most clonotypes that expanded in the thyroid above 0.001 also showed up in blood.

Each person with ophthalmopathy scored at least 3 on the Clinical Activity Score, reached NOSPECS grade 4 or higher, and had been ill under 3 months. It was RNA transcripts that yielded the amplified TCR beta CDR3 regions. The TCR CDR3 first-round RT-PCR relied on the HTBI primer set. TCRdb reprocessed the multiplex PCR reads with MiXCR, giving one entry per CDR3 protein. The data hold approximately 380,000 distinct CDR3 sequences, with about 14% observed a single time. The receptor comes from a man aged 50-59 years with Graves' ophthalmopathy. The sample comprised blood. V gene TRBV7-9 combines with J gene TRBJ1-4, with D unclear. In DNA form, the CDR3 reads TGTGCCAGCAGCCCGGGAAATGAAAAACTGTTTTTT. This codes for CASSPGNEKLFF.